This entry lists 28 T cell receptor beta chains sequenced from one sample in a study of blood T cell repertoires in COVID-19. Clones were sequenced by immunoSEQ multiplex PCR, and TCRdb holds only the in-frame ones, with some missing. The data contain some 270,000 clones, 89% of them seen just once; the ten biggest clones take up 2.2%. Sequencing input: peripheral blood. All receptors come from a man aged 45 to 65 with acute or convalescent COVID-19.

V is TRBV19 and J is TRBJ1-5, with D hard to call. The germline V and J ends were trimmed by 3 bases and 1 base, with 10 bases remaining between them. CDR3 length equals 15 residues. The germline V gene has CDR1 LNHDA and CDR2 SQIVND (reference sequence). CDR3 sequence reads: CASSMPGRSNQPQHF. The CDR3 bases are TGTGCCAGTAGTATGCCGGGGAGAAGCAATCAGCCCCAGCATTTT.

The rearrangement joins TRBV2 to TRBJ2-1; 8 nucleotides match TRBD2. The CDR3 extends over 14 amino acids. After removal of 6 bases from V and 3 bases from J, the junction contained 4 bases not matched to a gene. Germline CDR1 is SNHLY and CDR2 is FYNNEI. CDR3 sequence reads: CASRAGANYNEQFF. CDR3 bases: TGTGCCAGCAGAGCGGGGGCCAACTACAATGAGCAGTTCTTC.

This chain joins TRBV18 and TRBJ1-5; no clear D gene. The length of the CDR3 is 17 residues. Deletions cut 5 bases from V and 0 bases from J, with 17 bases between. From germline, CDR1 is KGHSH and CDR2 LQKENI. The DNA for the CDR3 is TGTGCCAGCTCAACAACGGTACCACAGAATAGCAATCAGCCCCAGCATTTT. Translation: CASSTTVPQNSNQPQHF.

The chain has TRBV3-1 (or the pseudogene TRBV3-2) and TRBJ1-2; D might be TRBD1 (6 bases). Germline loops: CDR1 LGHDT, CDR2 YNNKEL (reference sequence). With 5 bases removed from V and 6 bases from J, the gap between germline ends came to 7 bases. This CDR3 is built from 11 residues. The CDR3 protein is CASSGQNGYTF. CDR3 DNA sequence: TGTGCCAGCAGCGGACAGAATGGCTACACCTTC.

The chain carries TRBV19 and TRBJ1-5; 8 bases are a match to TRBD1. This CDR3 has 13 residues. Unmatched junction bases numbered 3, after V lost 5 bases and J lost 6 bases. Germline assignment: CDR1 LNHDA and CDR2 SQIVND (reference sequence). The CDR3 reads CASSGQGGQPQHF. The CDR3 DNA follows: TGTGCCAGTAGTGGACAGGGAGGTCAGCCCCAGCATTTT.

V and J are TRBV7-9 and TRBJ1-5; 8 bases map to TRBD1. J gave up 0 bases and V 8 bases, and 6 bases lay outside the gene matches. Germline CDR1 reads SEHNR; CDR2 reads FQNEAQ (reference sequence). The CDR3 spans 15 residues. CDR3 protein: CASGQGQYSNQPQHF. CDR3 DNA: TGTGCCAGCGGACAGGGCCAGTATAGCAATCAGCCCCAGCATTTT.

The rearrangement joins TRBV6-5 to TRBJ2-1, with TRBD1 as a possible D gene (6 bases). Trimming stripped 5 bases from V and 13 bases from J, with 15 bases between. CDR1 MNHEY and CDR2 SVGAGI come from the germline V gene. The CDR3 length is 12 residues. The CDR3 reads CASSNNREGQFF. CDR3 sequence (DNA): TGTGCCAGCAGTAACAACAGGGAAGGTCAGTTCTTC.

This chain joins TRBV18 and TRBJ2-6, with a tentative D call TRBD1 (6 bases). Germline lookup yields CDR1 KGHSH and CDR2 LQKENI. The CDR3 extends over 19 amino acids. The V gene lost 5 bases and the J gene lost 0 bases, with 20 bases spanning the gap. CDR3 nucleotides: TGTGCCAGCTCAGCCTACAGGGTCCGGGAACACTCTGGGGCCAACGTCCTGACTTTC. It codes for CASSAYRVREHSGANVLTF.

As for this clone: Distinct nucleotide sequences in the sample also encode this CDR3. The chain recombines TRBV5-1 with TRBJ1-1, with D uncertain. Germline assignment: CDR1 SGHRS and CDR2 YFSETQ. The CDR3 is 14 residues long. The V end was cut by 1 base, the J end by 5 bases, with 12 bases between. In DNA, the CDR3 is TGCGCCAGCAGCTTGAGATGGGGAGATACTGAAGCTTTCTTT. Amino acids: CASSLRWGDTEAFF.

This chain uses TRBV5-1 with TRBJ2-3; TRBD1 agrees at 7 bases. V trimming: 4 bases; J trimming: 5 bases; junction bases outside the gene matches: 7. The CDR3 runs to 14 residues. Germline loops: CDR1 SGHRS, CDR2 YFSETQ. The CDR3 DNA reads TGCGCCAGCAGCGAGGAAAGGGGGCTAGATACGCAGTATTTT. This codes for CASSEERGLDTQYF.

This clone was seen only a few times. The rearrangement links TRBV5-1 to TRBJ2-7, with 10 bases lining up with TRBD2. Germline V gene lookup returns CDR1 SGHRS and CDR2 YFSETQ. The CDR3 extends over 12 amino acids. The J segment lost 8 bases and the V segment lost 2 bases, leaving 1 base of the junction unmatched. The chain's CDR3 is CASSFSGGKQYF. The CDR3 DNA reads TGCGCCAGCAGCTTTAGCGGGGGGAAGCAGTACTTC.

The chain is built from TRBV19 and TRBJ1-2, with TRBD1 as a possible D gene (5 bases). CDR1 and CDR2 from the germline V gene are LNHDA and SQIVND (reference sequence). The ends were cut back, 5 bases at V and 3 bases at J, with 16 bases in the middle. The CDR3 runs to 15 residues. In DNA form, the CDR3 reads TGTGCCAGTAGTCTCCCTCGTGGGGCTGACTATGGCTACACCTTC. Translation gives CASSLPRGADYGYTF.

This chain uses TRBV30 with TRBJ2-7, with D possibly matching TRBD1 (6 bases). V was clipped by 4 bases and J by 3 bases, with 10 bases between them. This CDR3 comprises 12 residues. CDR1 and CDR2 from the germline V gene are GTSNPN and SVGIG (reference sequence). CDR3 residues: CAWTVGGYEQYF. The CDR3 DNA follows: TGTGCCTGGACTGTAGGGGGCTACGAGCAGTACTTC.

This chain uses TRBV2 with TRBJ1-2; D unclear. CDR1 is SNHLY and CDR2 is FYNNEI in the germline V gene. This CDR3 contains 15 residues. The V end was cut by 3 bases, the J end by 5 bases, with 16 bases between. CDR3 bases: TGTGCCAGCAGTGATTTGAGGCCAAGGAATTATGGCTACACCTTC. This codes for CASSDLRPRNYGYTF.

The rearrangement joins TRBV7-2 to TRBJ2-1, with D possibly matching TRBD1 (5 bases). CDR1 is SGHTA and CDR2 is FQGNSA in the germline V gene. The CDR3 extends over 14 amino acids. V was cut by 6 bases and J by 2 bases, with 11 bases left in between. CDR3 sequence reads: CASRRPGPYNEQFF. The CDR3 coding sequence is TGTGCCAGCAGAAGGCCAGGGCCCTACAATGAGCAGTTCTTC.

The chain recombines TRBV29-1 with TRBJ1-5; a weak D match, TRBD1 (5 bases). CDR1 and CDR2 (germline): SQVTM, ANQGSEA. CDR3 size: 13 residues. V was shortened by 7 bases and J by 7 bases, with 17 bases between the two germline ends. Here the CDR3 DNA reads TGCAGCGCCGTGGGGAGGGGAGGGCAGCCCCAGCATTTT. The encoded protein is CSAVGRGGQPQHF.

The chain links TRBV2 to TRBJ1-5; a possible D gene is TRBD1 (5 bases). Deletions cut 3 bases from V and 11 bases from J, with 8 bases between. This CDR3 contains 11 residues. Germline V CDR1 and CDR2: SNHLY, FYNNEI. The CDR3 protein is CASSDEGAQHF. CDR3 in DNA: TGTGCCAGCAGTGATGAAGGGGCCCAGCATTTT. The full variable domain, rest sourced from reference TRBV2 and TRBJ1-5, is EPEVTQTPSHQVTQMGQEVILRCVPISNHLYFYWYRQILGQKVEFLVSFYNNEISEKSEIFDDQFSVERPDGSNFTLKIRSTKLEDSAMYFCASSDEGAQHFGDGTRLSIL.

This clone was found once. This rearrangement joins TRBV19 to TRBJ1-5; 9 bases match TRBD1. CDR1 is LNHDA, CDR2 SQIVND, per germline (reference sequence). V dropped 7 bases and J dropped 7; count of bases not matched to a gene: 11. The CDR3 has 15 residues. CDR3 sequence: CASNVGQGSYQPQHF. CDR3 nucleotide sequence: TGTGCCAGTAATGTAGGACAGGGGTCTTACCAGCCCCAGCATTTT.

A few counts support this clone. The chain combines TRBV9 with TRBJ2-7; D gene uncertain. Germline CDR1 is SGDLS and CDR2 is YYNGEE. The CDR3 runs to 14 residues. With 3 bases removed from V and 0 bases from J, the gap between germline ends came to 10 bases. The CDR3 sequence: CASSAEPLSYEQYF. The CDR3 bases are TGTGCCAGCAGCGCCGAGCCTCTCTCCTACGAGCAGTACTTC.

The chain recombines TRBV5-1 with TRBJ1-4; 7 nucleotides line up with TRBD1. V shed 2 bases and J 8 bases; nucleotides not matched to a gene: 6. This CDR3 comprises 14 residues. CDR1 is SGHRS, CDR2 YFSETQ, per germline. CDR3 loop: CASSLRQGDEKLFF. The CDR3 DNA reads as TGCGCCAGCAGCTTAAGACAGGGCGACGAAAAACTGTTTTTT.

This rearrangement joins TRBV7-9 to TRBJ2-2; 8 bases map to TRBD1. Germline V gene lookup returns CDR1 SEHNR and CDR2 FQNEAQ (reference sequence). The CDR3 totals 14 residues. V was clipped by 5 bases and J by 1 base; unmatched bases: 0. This CDR3 is CASSGTGNTGELFF. Here the CDR3 DNA reads TGTGCCAGCAGCGGGACAGGGAACACCGGGGAGCTGTTTTTT.

The chain joins TRBV5-6 to TRBJ1-1, with D perhaps matching TRBD1 (5 bases). Trimming took off 1 base at V and 1 base at J, with 11 bases between the two ends. Germline V gene sequence: CDR1 SGHDT, CDR2 YYEEEE. This CDR3 has 15 residues. CDR3 bases: TGTGCCAGCAGCTTGCCAGGGTCTTGGAACACTGAAGCTTTCTTT. It codes for CASSLPGSWNTEAFF.

V usage is TRBV7-4 and J usage is TRBJ1-2; possible D gene TRBD1, 5 bases. Germline CDR1 reads SGHVT; CDR2 reads SQSDAQ. Trimming took 2 bases from V and 0 from J, leaving 19 bases between them. The CDR3 consists of 18 residues. The CDR3 DNA follows: TGTGCCAGCAGCTTACGCTTTGGCAGGGCACCCCCTAACTATGGCTACACCTTC. As protein: CASSLRFGRAPPNYGYTF.

The J gene is TRBJ2-7, the V gene TRBV6-5; tentatively, D is TRBD1 (7 bases). The CDR3 covers 15 residues. Germline CDR1 MNHEY, CDR2 SVGAGI. Trimming stripped 4 bases from V and 9 bases from J, with 22 bases between. CDR3 sequence (DNA): TGTGCCAGCAGTTTTGGAGGGGACAGCACGAGCGGGCAGTACTTC. It encodes CASSFGGDSTSGQYF.

V usage is TRBV6-1 and J usage is TRBJ1-4; no firm D call. Germline loops: CDR1 MNHNS, CDR2 SASEGT. This CDR3 spans 15 amino acids. Trimming removed 1 base at V and 7 bases at J, with 13 bases between. The CDR3 DNA reads as TGTGCCAGCAGTGAAGTAACTAAAGGGAGTGAAAAACTGTTTTTT. Amino acid sequence: CASSEVTKGSEKLFF.

The chain combines TRBV7-9 with TRBJ1-1; D might be TRBD1 (6 bases). CDR3 length equals 15 residues. Germline CDR1 SEHNR, CDR2 FQNEAQ (reference sequence). Trimming took 5 bases from V and 6 from J, leaving 19 bases between them. The CDR3: CASSRGAGGQAEAFF. The CDR3 DNA sequence: TGTGCCAGCAGCCGGGGGGCGGGCGGCCAGGCTGAAGCTTTCTTT.

This rearrangement joins TRBV2 to TRBJ1-1, with TRBD1 matching over 7 bases. This CDR3 contains 13 residues. V dropped 5 bases and J dropped 4; count of bases not matched to a gene: 4. From germline, CDR1 is SNHLY and CDR2 FYNNEI. The CDR3, as DNA: TGTGCCAGCAGTTCGACAGGGACCACTGAAGCTTTCTTT. Protein sequence: CASSSTGTTEAFF.

The count of this clone is one. V and J are TRBV4-1 and TRBJ1-4; the D gene is possibly TRBD1 (6 bases). CDR1 is MGHRA, CDR2 YSYEKL, per germline. The CDR3 sequence is 16 residues long. Trimming left V 7 bases short and J 2 bases short, with 17 bases between. The CDR3 nucleotides are TGCGCCAGCATGGGTCGGCGGGGGCCCACTAATGAAAAACTGTTTTTT. Translating gives CASMGRRGPTNEKLFF.